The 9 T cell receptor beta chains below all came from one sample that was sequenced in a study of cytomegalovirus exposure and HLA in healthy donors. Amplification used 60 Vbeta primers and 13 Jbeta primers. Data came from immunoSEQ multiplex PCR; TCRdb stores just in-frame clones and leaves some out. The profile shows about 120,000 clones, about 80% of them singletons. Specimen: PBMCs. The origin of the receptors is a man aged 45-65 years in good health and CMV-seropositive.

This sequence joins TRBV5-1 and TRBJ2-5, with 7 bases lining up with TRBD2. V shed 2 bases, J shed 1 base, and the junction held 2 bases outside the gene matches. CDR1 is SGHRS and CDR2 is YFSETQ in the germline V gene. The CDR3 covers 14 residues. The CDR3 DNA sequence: TGCGCCAGCAGCTTAGGGACTACCCAAGAGACCCAGTACTTC. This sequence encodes CASSLGTTQETQYF. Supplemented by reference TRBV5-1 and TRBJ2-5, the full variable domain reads KAGVTQTPRYLIKTRGQQVTLSCSPISGHRSVSWYQQTPGQGLQFLFEYFSETQRNKGNFPGRFSGRQFSNSRSEMNVSTLELGDSALYLCASSLGTTQETQYFGPGTRLLVL.

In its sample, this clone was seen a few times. The CDR3 region has the DNA TGTGCCAGCAGTTTGGACAGCTACGAGCAGTACTTC. Translating it yields CASSLDSYEQYF. The chain employs TRBV28 and TRBJ2-7, with D possibly being TRBD1 (6 bases). This CDR3 is built from 12 residues. Germline V gene sequence: CDR1 MDHEN, CDR2 SYDVKM. Trimming took 3 bases from V and 3 from J, leaving 6 bases between them.

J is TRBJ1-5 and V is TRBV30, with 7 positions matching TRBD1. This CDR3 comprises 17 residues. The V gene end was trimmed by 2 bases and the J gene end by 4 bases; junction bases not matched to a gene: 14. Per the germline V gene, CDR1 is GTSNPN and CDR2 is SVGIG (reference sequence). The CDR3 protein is CAWSLRRTGATNQPQHF. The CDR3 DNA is TGTGCCTGGAGTCTCAGGAGAACAGGGGCGACGAATCAGCCCCAGCATTTT.

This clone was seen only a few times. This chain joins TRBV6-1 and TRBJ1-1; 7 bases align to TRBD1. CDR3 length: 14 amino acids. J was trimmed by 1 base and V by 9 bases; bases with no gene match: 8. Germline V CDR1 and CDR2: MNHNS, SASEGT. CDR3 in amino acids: CASRQGSTNTEAFF. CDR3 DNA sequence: TGTGCCAGTCGACAGGGAAGTACGAACACTGAAGCTTTCTTT.

The CDR3 coding sequence is TGTGCCAGCAGCTTAGCGAGGCGGGGCACTGAAGCTTTCTTT. It specifies CASSLARRGTEAFF. This chain links TRBV7-2 with TRBJ1-1, with D uncertain. CDR3 size: 14 residues. The V and J ends lost 0 bases and 4 bases respectively, with 9 bases between them. The germline gives CDR1 SGHTA, CDR2 FQGNSA.

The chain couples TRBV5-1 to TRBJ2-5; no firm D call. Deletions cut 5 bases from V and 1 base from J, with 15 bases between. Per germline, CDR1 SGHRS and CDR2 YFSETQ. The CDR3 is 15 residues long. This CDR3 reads CASSRTETLQETQYF. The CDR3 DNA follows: TGCGCCAGCAGTCGTACTGAAACCCTCCAAGAGACCCAGTACTTC.

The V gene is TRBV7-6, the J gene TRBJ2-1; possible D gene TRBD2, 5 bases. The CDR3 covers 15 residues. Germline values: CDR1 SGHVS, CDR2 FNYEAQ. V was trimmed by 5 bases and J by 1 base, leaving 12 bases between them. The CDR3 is CASSLTRGSYNEQFF. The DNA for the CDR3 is TGTGCCAGCAGCCTTACTCGGGGTTCCTACAATGAGCAGTTCTTC.

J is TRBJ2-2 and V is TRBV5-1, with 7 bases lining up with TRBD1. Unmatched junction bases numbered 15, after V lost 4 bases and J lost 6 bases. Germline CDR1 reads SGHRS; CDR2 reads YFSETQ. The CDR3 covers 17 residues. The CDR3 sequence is CASSVQSQGPGPGELFF. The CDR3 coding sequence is TGCGCCAGCAGCGTGCAATCACAGGGGCCAGGTCCCGGGGAGCTGTTTTTT.

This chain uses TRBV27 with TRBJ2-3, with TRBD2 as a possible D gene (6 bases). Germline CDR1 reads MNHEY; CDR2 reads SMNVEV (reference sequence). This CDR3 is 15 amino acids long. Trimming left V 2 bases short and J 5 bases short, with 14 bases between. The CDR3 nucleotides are TGTGCCAGCAGTTTAGGAGGGCCCCTTATAGATACGCAGTATTTT. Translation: CASSLGGPLIDTQYF.